The TCR beta chain under discussion was sequenced for a study of cytomegalovirus exposure and HLA in healthy donors. Study results and limitations: Later analysis showed TCR association rates varying by HLA locus, highest for DRB1 and lowest for HLA-C.

The CDR3 is 15 residues long. The V end was cut by 4 bases, the J end by 8 bases, with 19 bases between. Germline assignment: CDR1 SGDLS and CDR2 YYNGEE. 13 Jbeta primers and 60 Vbeta primers were used for the PCR. Per the original data handling: An analysis performed later counted about 80 million unique TCR beta chains (roughly 11 million of them shared). Profiling relied on immunoSEQ multiplex PCR, and the TCRdb table lists in-frame clones only, not all of them. The V and J calls and the clone size are those of that table, but D and trimming were determined from the DNA. The table includes some 200,000 clones, 82% detected once. For this clone: Its specificity is not known.

The receptor was isolated from a woman between 35 and 50 years old in good health and CMV-seronegative. The rearrangement uses TRBV9 and TRBJ1-3, with D perhaps matching TRBD1 (5 bases). The sample comprised PBMCs. CDR3 protein: CASSQGGSTADTIYF. The DNA of the CDR3 is TGTGCCAGCAGCCAGGGAGGCTCCACCGCGGACACCATATATTTT.